This is a list of T cell receptor beta chains from one sample in a study of shared clonotypes between healthy human individuals. Here immunoSEQ multiplex PCR was the method, and the copy in TCRdb shows in-frame clones only, minus some. The table lists fewer than 200,000 clones, approximately 61% of them singletons. Material for sequencing was memory CD4+ T cells sorted from blood. Receptors originate from a man aged 25 to 45 in good health. Each CDR3 is given with its conserved first and last residue. D genes are given only for firm matches. Size values are once, few and many counts, or a class for expanded clones, and some rows have none.

clone size: -; D gene: TRBD1; J gene: TRBJ2-2; V gene: TRBV11-2; CDR3 DNA: TGTGCCAGCAGCTTTTTGAGGGGGCGCCGGTCCGGGGAGCTGTTTTTT; CDR3 protein: CASSFLRGRRSGELFF
clone size: -; D gene: -; J gene: TRBJ2-1; V gene: TRBV14; CDR3 DNA: TGTGCCAGCAGCCATAACAATGAGCAGTTCTTC; CDR3 protein: CASSHNNEQFF
clone size: -; D gene: TRBD2; J gene: TRBJ2-1; V gene: TRBV29-1; CDR3 DNA: TGCAGCGTCCCTAGCGGGGCGAGCTCCTACAATGAGCAGTTCTTC; CDR3 protein: CSVPSGASSYNEQFF
clone size: once; D gene: TRBD2; J gene: TRBJ2-2; V gene: TRBV13; CDR3 DNA: TGTGCCAGCAGCAAAAGACTAGCGGGATATACCGGGGAGCTGTTTTTT; CDR3 protein: CASSKRLAGYTGELFF
clone size: once; D gene: -; J gene: TRBJ1-1; V gene: TRBV6-1; CDR3 DNA: TGTGCCAGCATGTCTCGGAGGAACACTGAAGCTTTCTTT; CDR3 protein: CASMSRRNTEAFF
clone size: -; D gene: TRBD1; J gene: TRBJ1-2; V gene: TRBV27; CDR3 DNA: TGTGCCAGCAGTTTCGATCGGACAGGGGGCTATGGCTACACCTTC; CDR3 protein: CASSFDRTGGYGYTF
clone size: few; D gene: -; J gene: TRBJ2-7; V gene: TRBV28; CDR3 DNA: TGTGCCATAGGGGCCGAGCAGTACTTC; CDR3 protein: CAIGAEQYF
clone size: -; D gene: TRBD2; J gene: TRBJ2-7; V gene: TRBV28; CDR3 DNA: TGTGCCAGCAGTTATGGGACTAGCGGGACGGGAGGAGGAGAAGGGCAGTACTTC; CDR3 protein: CASSYGTSGTGGGEGQYF
clone size: -; D gene: TRBD2; J gene: TRBJ2-5; V gene: TRBV9; CDR3 DNA: TGTGCCAGCAGCGTACGCGGGGGGGAGACCCAGTACTTC; CDR3 protein: CASSVRGGETQYF
clone size: -; D gene: -; J gene: TRBJ2-7; V gene: TRBV11-2; CDR3 DNA: TGTGCCAGCAGCTTAGGTCCTGGGGGCTCTCGAAGCTCCTACGAGCAGTACTTC; CDR3 protein: CASSLGPGGSRSSYEQYF
clone size: -; D gene: TRBD2; J gene: TRBJ2-1; V gene: TRBV4-3; CDR3 DNA: TGCGCCAGCAGCCAAGAATGGCGACTAGCGGGAGCTAATGAGCAGTTCTTC; CDR3 protein: CASSQEWRLAGANEQFF
clone size: -; D gene: TRBD2; J gene: TRBJ2-7; V gene: TRBV5-1; CDR3 DNA: TGCGCCAGCAGCTTGGTGTCTAGCGGTGAGTACGAGCAGTACTTC; CDR3 protein: CASSLVSSGEYEQYF
clone size: -; D gene: -; J gene: TRBJ1-1; V gene: TRBV27; CDR3 DNA: TGTGCCAGCAGTTTATCGACAGGTCTAGAAGCTTTCTTT; CDR3 protein: CASSLSTGLEAFF
clone size: -; D gene: -; J gene: TRBJ2-5; V gene: TRBV5-6; CDR3 DNA: TGTGCCAGCAGCTTGGTGTATTCTGAGACCCAGTACTTC; CDR3 protein: CASSLVYSETQYF
clone size: few; D gene: TRBD2; J gene: TRBJ2-1; V gene: TRBV29-1; CDR3 DNA: TGCAGCGTGACCGGACTAGCCGGGAATGAGCAGTTCTTC; CDR3 protein: CSVTGLAGNEQFF
clone size: -; D gene: TRBD1; J gene: TRBJ2-1; V gene: TRBV9; CDR3 DNA: TGTGCCAGCAGCGCAACCGGGGACAGGGTGTACAATGAGCAGTTCTTC; CDR3 protein: CASSATGDRVYNEQFF
clone size: -; D gene: TRBD1; J gene: TRBJ2-2; V gene: TRBV15; CDR3 DNA: TGTGCCACCAGCGGACAGGGGACCGGGGAGCTGTTTTTT; CDR3 protein: CATSGQGTGELFF
clone size: once; D gene: -; J gene: TRBJ2-7; V gene: TRBV27; CDR3 DNA: TGTGCCAGCAGTTTAGTGGGGACCTACGAGCAGTACTTC; CDR3 protein: CASSLVGTYEQYF
clone size: many; D gene: -; J gene: TRBJ2-7; V gene: TRBV10-1; CDR3 DNA: TGCGCCAGCAGTGAGTCCTGGAGGGGGGACTCCTACGAGCAGTACTTC; CDR3 protein: CASSESWRGDSYEQYF
clone size: -; D gene: -; J gene: TRBJ2-2; V gene: TRBV7-6; CDR3 DNA: TGTGCCAGCAGCTTATACACAGGCACCGGGGAGCTGTTTTTT; CDR3 protein: CASSLYTGTGELFF
clone size: -; D gene: -; J gene: TRBJ1-3; V gene: TRBV6-5; CDR3 DNA: TGTGCCAGCACCTCCACAGGGTCTCCCGGAAACACCATATATTTT; CDR3 protein: CASTSTGSPGNTIYF
clone size: -; D gene: -; J gene: TRBJ2-7; V gene: TRBV28; CDR3 DNA: TGTGCCAGCAGCCTACGACAGTCGAAGTCCAAGCAGTACTTC; CDR3 protein: CASSLRQSKSKQYF
clone size: once; D gene: TRBD1; J gene: TRBJ2-2; V gene: TRBV18; CDR3 DNA: TGTGCCAGCTCGCCAAAACCGCGGGACAGGGTATTTGCCGGGGAGCTGTTTTTT; CDR3 protein: CASSPKPRDRVFAGELFF
clone size: -; D gene: -; J gene: TRBJ2-3; V gene: TRBV18; CDR3 DNA: TGTGCCAGCTCCCCGACTGGCACAGATACGCAGTATTTT; CDR3 protein: CASSPTGTDTQYF
clone size: many; D gene: -; J gene: TRBJ2-7; V gene: TRBV18; CDR3 DNA: TGTGCCAGCTCACCAATTGGATACGAGCAGTACTTC; CDR3 protein: CASSPIGYEQYF
clone size: once; D gene: TRBD2; J gene: TRBJ2-3; V gene: TRBV2; CDR3 DNA: TGTGCCAGCAAGTTCATGGCGGGAGGCGGAGATACGCAGTATTTT; CDR3 protein: CASKFMAGGGDTQYF
clone size: -; D gene: -; J gene: TRBJ2-3; V gene: TRBV20-1; CDR3 DNA: TGCAGTGCTGGTCCTACAGATACGCAGTATTTT; CDR3 protein: CSAGPTDTQYF
clone size: -; D gene: TRBD2; J gene: TRBJ2-5; V gene: TRBV10-3; CDR3 DNA: TGTGCCATCAGTGATAGCGGGAGCCATATTGGGACCCAGTACTTC; CDR3 protein: CAISDSGSHIGTQYF
clone size: -; D gene: -; J gene: TRBJ2-5; V gene: TRBV5-4; CDR3 DNA: TGTGCCAGCAGGTCCCCGGTTGAAGAGACCCAGTACTTC; CDR3 protein: CASRSPVEETQYF
clone size: -; D gene: -; J gene: TRBJ2-7; V gene: TRBV6-1; CDR3 DNA: TGTGCCAGCAGTGAATCTGCGGTATACGAGCAGTACTTC; CDR3 protein: CASSESAVYEQYF
clone size: -; D gene: -; J gene: TRBJ1-1; V gene: TRBV11-2; CDR3 DNA: TGTGCCAGCAGCTTAGATCAGGGAGCTGAAGCTTTCTTT; CDR3 protein: CASSLDQGAEAFF
clone size: -; D gene: -; J gene: TRBJ1-1; V gene: TRBV15; CDR3 DNA: TGTGCCACCAGCAGAGAAGACAGGAAGGCTTTCTTT; CDR3 protein: CATSREDRKAFF
clone size: -; D gene: -; J gene: TRBJ2-2; V gene: TRBV5-4; CDR3 DNA: TGTGCCAGCAGCTTATCAGCGAACACCGGGGAGCTGTTTTTT; CDR3 protein: CASSLSANTGELFF
clone size: -; D gene: -; J gene: TRBJ2-2; V gene: TRBV11-2; CDR3 DNA: TGTGCCAGCAGCCCAGGATCGAGAATGGTCACCGGGGAGCTGTTTTTT; CDR3 protein: CASSPGSRMVTGELFF
clone size: once; D gene: -; J gene: TRBJ1-2; V gene: TRBV9; CDR3 DNA: TGTGCCAGCAGCGTAGATGGCAGAGCCCTCTATGGCTACACCTTC; CDR3 protein: CASSVDGRALYGYTF
clone size: few; D gene: TRBD1; J gene: TRBJ2-3; V gene: TRBV18; CDR3 DNA: TGTGCCAGCTCACCTGCCAGGGGGTCCTCCTACACAGATACGCAGTATTTT; CDR3 protein: CASSPARGSSYTDTQYF
clone size: -; D gene: -; J gene: TRBJ2-7; V gene: TRBV7-9; CDR3 DNA: TGTGCCAGCAAGAACTATAGACGGGGGATAGACTCCTACGAGCAGTACTTC; CDR3 protein: CASKNYRRGIDSYEQYF
clone size: -; D gene: TRBD1; J gene: TRBJ2-1; V gene: TRBV27; CDR3 DNA: TGTGCCAGCAGTTCGGACAGGGTTACCTACAATGAGCAGTTCTTC; CDR3 protein: CASSSDRVTYNEQFF
clone size: few; D gene: -; J gene: TRBJ1-4; V gene: TRBV30; CDR3 DNA: TGTGCCTGGAGTGGACCGGGACATTATAACGAAAAACTGTTTTTT; CDR3 protein: CAWSGPGHYNEKLFF
clone size: -; D gene: TRBD1; J gene: TRBJ2-7; V gene: TRBV2; CDR3 DNA: TGTGCCAGCATCTTAGACAGGGTAACCTACGAGCAGTACTTC; CDR3 protein: CASILDRVTYEQYF
clone size: once; D gene: TRBD2; J gene: TRBJ2-1; V gene: TRBV4-1; CDR3 DNA: TGCGCCAGCAGCCAAGTCTCCGGGAGGCGCTACAATGAGCAGTTCTTC; CDR3 protein: CASSQVSGRRYNEQFF
clone size: -; D gene: TRBD2; J gene: TRBJ2-1; V gene: TRBV4-1; CDR3 DNA: TGCGCCAGCAGCCAAGATGGCGGGGGAGGCTCCTACAATGAGCAGTTCTTC; CDR3 protein: CASSQDGGGGSYNEQFF
clone size: -; D gene: TRBD1; J gene: TRBJ1-2; V gene: TRBV6-5; CDR3 DNA: TGTGCCAGCAGTGTCCAGGGGGCTCGCAATGGCTACACCTTC; CDR3 protein: CASSVQGARNGYTF
clone size: -; D gene: -; J gene: TRBJ1-2; V gene: TRBV7-1; CDR3 DNA: TGTGCCAGCAGCCAACGTATGGGGGCATTGGGCTATGGCTACACCTTC; CDR3 protein: CASSQRMGALGYGYTF
clone size: -; D gene: -; J gene: TRBJ2-1; V gene: TRBV5-1; CDR3 DNA: TGCGCCAGCAGCTCCGCGGGACCCCGCCCAGGTGAGCAGTTCTTC; CDR3 protein: CASSSAGPRPGEQFF
clone size: -; D gene: TRBD2; J gene: TRBJ2-7; V gene: TRBV11-1; CDR3 DNA: TGTGCCAGCAGCTTAAGGACCGGGACTAGCGGTGCCGAGCAGTACTTC; CDR3 protein: CASSLRTGTSGAEQYF
clone size: -; D gene: -; J gene: TRBJ2-5; V gene: TRBV28; CDR3 DNA: TGTGCCAGCAAACAGGGTGGTATCGAGACCCAGTACTTC; CDR3 protein: CASKQGGIETQYF
clone size: -; D gene: -; J gene: TRBJ2-5; V gene: TRBV7-9; CDR3 DNA: TGTGCCAGCAGCTTAGAAGAGAAGATAGAGGGGCTGGTTGAAGAGACCCAGTACTTC; CDR3 protein: CASSLEEKIEGLVEETQYF
clone size: -; D gene: TRBD2; J gene: TRBJ2-1; V gene: TRBV6-6; CDR3 DNA: TGTGCCAGCAGTTATGTTAGGACTAGCGGGAGTAATGAGCAGTTCTTC; CDR3 protein: CASSYVRTSGSNEQFF
clone size: -; D gene: TRBD2; J gene: TRBJ2-1; V gene: TRBV18; CDR3 DNA: TGTGCCAGCTCACCACCGATCGCTCTAGCGGGAGCTTACAATGAGCAGTTCTTC; CDR3 protein: CASSPPIALAGAYNEQFF
clone size: few; D gene: -; J gene: TRBJ2-7; V gene: TRBV7-6; CDR3 DNA: TGTGCCAGCAGCTTAGGTCCGAGCTCCTACGAGCAGTACTTC; CDR3 protein: CASSLGPSSYEQYF
clone size: few; D gene: TRBD2; J gene: TRBJ2-7; V gene: TRBV5-1; CDR3 DNA: TGCGCCAGCAGCTTGGAGACTAGCGGGAGCCACGAGCAGTACTTC; CDR3 protein: CASSLETSGSHEQYF